This TCR beta chain stems from a study of T cells after yellow fever vaccination. The CDR3 extends over 16 amino acids. The ends lost 0 bases at V and 4 bases at J; junction bases unmatched: 6. Germline V gene sequence: CDR1 SGHVS, CDR2 FNYEAQ. 5'RACE template switching produced TCR cDNA carrying a universal primer site and UMIs. One entry per CDR3 protein, called by TCRdb with MiXCR from the 5' RACE reads. The sample lists roughly 500,000 distinct CDR3 sequences; roughly 21% were seen once. Study results and limitations: Most clones from primary vaccination resurfaced after the booster (96% CD4, around 90% CD8). Across the CD4 and CD8 compartments, a small share of clonotypes was present in both. There was a possibility that FACS-sorted repertoires contained abundant clonotypes contaminating from the bulk population.

On this clonotype: Its antigen is not known.

This chain links TRBV7-6 with TRBJ2-3; 8 bases are shared with TRBD2. Sequences were derived from PBMCs, sampled 15 days after the yellow fever booster vaccination. This clonotype was sampled from a man aged 25-40 years who received the YFV17D yellow fever vaccine. Here the CDR3 reads CASSLARGLAPDTQYF. CDR3 DNA sequence: TGTGCCAGCAGCTTAGCGCGTGGACTAGCCCCAGATACGCAGTATTTT.